This is a list of T cell receptor beta chains from one sample in a study of blood T cells in healthy people across ages. Using its own MiXCR run on the 5' RACE reads, TCRdb lists one record per CDR3 protein. The sample holds fewer than 800,000 distinct CDR3 sequences, about a third seen once. Sequencing was carried out using blood. These receptors all come from a woman older than 75 in good health. The CDR3 runs from the conserved cysteine through the conserved F or W. The D gene is left open where the match is weak. A row's size may be missing; if present it is once, few, many or a size class.

V gene,J gene,D gene,clone size,CDR3 DNA,CDR3 protein
TRBV18,TRBJ1-5,-,-,TGTGCCGGCTCACCAACTGGGTCGGCGCAGCCCCAGCATTTT,CAGSPTGSAQPQHF
TRBV12-3/TRBV12-4,TRBJ2-7,-,many,TGTGCCAGCAGTTTGGAGGGGGCCCTAGCTCACGAGCAGTACTTC,CASSLEGALAHEQYF
TRBV10-3,TRBJ1-1,-,-,TGTGCCATCAGTGGGCATACTCAGGGTGGCACTGAAGCTTTCTTT,CAISGHTQGGTEAFF
TRBV7-9,TRBJ2-4,-,-,TGTGCCAGCACGGACGGGGGTCTAGCCAAAAACATTCAGTACTTC,CASTDGGLAKNIQYF
TRBV5-1,TRBJ2-5,-,many,TGCGCCAGCAGCTTGTCGACCCGAGGACGGGGGTACCAAGAGACCCAGTACTTC,CASSLSTRGRGYQETQYF
TRBV20-1,TRBJ2-5,TRBD2,few,TGCAGTGCTAGATCCTTTAGCGGGAGGAAAGAGACCCAGTACTTC,CSARSFSGRKETQYF
TRBV5-1,TRBJ1-2,-,-,TGCGCCAGCAGCTTGTCAGGACAGCCCCATCCAAATGGCTACACCTTC,CASSLSGQPHPNGYTF
TRBV5-6,TRBJ1-1,-,-,TGTGCCAGCAGCTTTGCGGGGGGGCGGACTGAAGCTTTCTTT,CASSFAGGRTEAFF
TRBV29-1,TRBJ2-4,-,many,TGCAGCGTTGGGGGTGGGGGGCTACTAGCCAAAAACATTCAGTACTTC,CSVGGGGLLAKNIQYF
TRBV5-1,TRBJ2-5,-,many,TGCGCCAGCAGCGTGGTTCTAGCTGGAGAGACCCAGTACTTC,CASSVVLAGETQYF
TRBV10-3,TRBJ1-2,TRBD1,-,TGTGCCATCAGTGAGGTACAGGGGAAGGTGAGCTACACCTTC,CAISEVQGKVSYTF
TRBV7-9,TRBJ2-3,-,many,TGTGCCAGCAGCCTCGGACCGGGGGATACGCAGTATTTT,CASSLGPGDTQYF
TRBV7-2,TRBJ1-2,-,many,TGTGCCAGCAGCTTAGATGGGCAGTCCTATGGCTACACCTTC,CASSLDGQSYGYTF
TRBV20-1,TRBJ2-1,TRBD2,-,TGCAGTGCTAGCGGCCTAGCGGGAGGCAACGGCTACAATGAGCAGTTCTTC,CSASGLAGGNGYNEQFF
TRBV5-6,TRBJ2-1,TRBD2,-,TGTGCCAGCAGCTGGGCGGGGGGCTCCTACAGCGAGCAGTTCTTC,CASSWAGGSYSEQFF
TRBV20-1,TRBJ2-3,TRBD1,many,TGCAGTGCTAGTGACACAGGGGGCGCTCGGACAGATACGCAGTATTTT,CSASDTGGARTDTQYF
TRBV27,TRBJ2-5,-,many,TGTGCCAGCAGTCCGCATGGGAGGGGGGGGATTCAAGAGACCCAGTACTTC,CASSPHGRGGIQETQYF
TRBV27,TRBJ2-7,-,many,TGTGCCAGCAGTTTGCTTTCCGGGACCGCCTCCTACGAGCAGTACTTC,CASSLLSGTASYEQYF
TRBV5-6,TRBJ2-1,-,-,TGTGCCAGCAGCACCACCCAGGAGGGCGGTGAGCAGTTCTTC,CASSTTQEGGEQFF
TRBV20-1,TRBJ2-5,-,many,TGCTCCGGCGCCAGCCAAGAGACCCAGTACTTC,CSGASQETQYF
TRBV7-2,TRBJ2-5,-,-,TGTGCCAGCAGGATCGTAGTCCGGCAGAAGGAGACCCAGTACTTC,CASRIVVRQKETQYF
TRBV12-3/TRBV12-4,TRBJ2-5,TRBD1,many,TGTGCCAGCAGTTTATCCGGGACAGCCCAAGAGACCCAGTACTTC,CASSLSGTAQETQYF
TRBV6-2/TRBV6-3,TRBJ2-2,TRBD1,-,TGTGCCAGCAGTTACCGGACAGGCGCGTTCTACACCGGGGAGCTGTTTTTT,CASSYRTGAFYTGELFF
TRBV12-3/TRBV12-4,TRBJ2-2,-,many,TGTGCCAGCAGCTTAGAGGGGGGCACCGGGGAGCTGTTTTTT,CASSLEGGTGELFF
TRBV29-1,TRBJ2-3,TRBD1,-,TGCAGCGTTGAGTGGACAGGGCTGCAGTATTTT,CSVEWTGLQYF
TRBV6-6,TRBJ1-1,TRBD1,-,TGTGCCAGCAGTCCGGGACAGGCAAAAAACACTGAAGCTTTCTTT,CASSPGQAKNTEAFF
TRBV7-2,TRBJ2-3,TRBD2,-,TGTGCCAGCAACTTAGTAGCGGGGGGGCCCACAGATACGCAGTATTTT,CASNLVAGGPTDTQYF
TRBV29-1,TRBJ2-1,-,once,TGCAGCGTTATTCAGGACTCCAACAATGAGCAGTTCTTC,CSVIQDSNNEQFF
TRBV6-5,TRBJ1-2,-,many,TGTGCCAGCAGCCATCGGACAGCCTCTAACTATGGCTACACCTTC,CASSHRTASNYGYTF
TRBV4-3,TRBJ2-5,-,many,TGCGCCAGCAGCCAGGGCCCAGGCCAAGAGACCCAGTACTTC,CASSQGPGQETQYF
TRBV21-1,TRBJ2-1,-,many,TGTGCCAGCAGCGAAGGAGGAGCGGGGGACTACAATGAGCAGTTCTTC,CASSEGGAGDYNEQFF
TRBV20-1,TRBJ1-5,-,many,TGCAGTGCGTTAGAGGGGAGAGGGGTAGGCAATCAGCCCCAGCATTTT,CSALEGRGVGNQPQHF
TRBV4-1,TRBJ1-2,TRBD1,many,TGCGCCAGCACTCTAGACAGGGGGCAATACTATGGCTACACCTTC,CASTLDRGQYYGYTF
TRBV7-2,TRBJ1-1,TRBD1,-,TGTGCCAGCAGCTTAGTACAGGGGGCCACTGAAGCTTTCTTT,CASSLVQGATEAFF
TRBV5-6,TRBJ2-2,-,-,TGTGCCAGCAGCTTTGTACAGGGAGTCGTCGGGGAGCTGTTTTTT,CASSFVQGVVGELFF
TRBV28,TRBJ2-7,-,-,TGTGCCAGCAGTTTGGACCCCCCCTACGAGCAGTACTTC,CASSLDPPYEQYF
TRBV6-5,TRBJ2-5,-,many,TGTGCCAGCAGACTGACAGGCGCGGAGACCCAGTACTTC,CASRLTGAETQYF
TRBV7-2,TRBJ1-4,-,-,TGTGCCAGCAGCACGCAGGGGATGCCTAATGAAAAACTGTTTTTT,CASSTQGMPNEKLFF
TRBV7-2,TRBJ2-3,TRBD2,few,TGTGCCAGCAGCTTAGTAGGGGCCAGCGGGGGGGCAGCAGATACGCAGTATTTT,CASSLVGASGGAADTQYF
TRBV6-1,TRBJ2-4,TRBD1,-,TGTGCCAGCCGAAGATTGGGACAGGCCAAAAACATTCAGTACTTC,CASRRLGQAKNIQYF
TRBV29-1,TRBJ2-3,TRBD2,-,TGCAGCGTTGAAGGGGGAGGCGGGGGGGCAACAGATACGCAGTATTTT,CSVEGGGGGATDTQYF
TRBV9,TRBJ1-1,-,-,TGTGCCAGCAGCGCCCTTGGATGGCCCTCAATGAACACTGAAGCTTTCTTT,CASSALGWPSMNTEAFF
TRBV20-1,TRBJ1-1,-,few,TGCAGTAGTCAGGCGGCAATGAACACTGAAGCTTTCTTT,CSSQAAMNTEAFF
TRBV9,TRBJ2-1,TRBD2,many,TGTGCCAGCAGCGTAAAGGCTAGCGGGGGTGGATCTTACAATGAGCAGTTCTTC,CASSVKASGGGSYNEQFF
TRBV7-2,TRBJ2-3,-,-,TGTGCCAGCAGCTCTCCCCGCGGGCGACGAACGCAGTATTTT,CASSSPRGRRTQYF
TRBV7-2,TRBJ1-5,-,many,TGTGCCAGCAGCTTAGGGGGCGGTAGGCAGCCCCAGCATTTT,CASSLGGGRQPQHF
TRBV12-3/TRBV12-4,TRBJ2-1,-,many,TGTGCCAGCAGGCTCGGGCCAGGCGGATACAATGAGCAGTTCTTC,CASRLGPGGYNEQFF
TRBV20-1,TRBJ1-4,-,many,TGCAGTCTCCTGAGGACAGCGAATGAAAAACTGTTTTTT,CSLLRTANEKLFF
TRBV6-1,TRBJ2-3,TRBD1,many,TGTGCCAGCAGCACGCTAAACCCACTGACAGGGGGCGAAGTAACAGATACGCAGTATTTT,CASSTLNPLTGGEVTDTQYF